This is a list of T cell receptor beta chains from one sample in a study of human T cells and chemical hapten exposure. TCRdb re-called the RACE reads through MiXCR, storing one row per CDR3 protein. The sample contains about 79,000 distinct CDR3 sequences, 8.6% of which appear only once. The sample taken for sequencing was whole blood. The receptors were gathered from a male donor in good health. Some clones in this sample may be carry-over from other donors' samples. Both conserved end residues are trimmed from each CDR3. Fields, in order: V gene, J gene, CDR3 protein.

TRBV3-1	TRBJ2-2	ASSQRAGSNTGELF
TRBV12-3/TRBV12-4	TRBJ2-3	ASSQTRQGLTDTQY
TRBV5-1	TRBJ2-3	ASSSTGQERFDREQY
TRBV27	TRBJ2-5	ASSLGQGASGTQY
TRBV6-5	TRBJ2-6	ASTGTGASGANVLT
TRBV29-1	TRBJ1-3	SATQGRGNTIY
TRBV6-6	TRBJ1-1	ASSKDSMNTEAF
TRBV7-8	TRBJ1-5	ASSLRGDGTQPQH
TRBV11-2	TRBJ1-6	ASSLVLGTGDSPLH
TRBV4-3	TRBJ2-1	ASSQAGTGGLGEQF
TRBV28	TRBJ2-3	ASSINVGDTQY
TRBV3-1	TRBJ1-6	ASSSGRVNSPLH
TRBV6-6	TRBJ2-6	ASSYPRLAGEFGANVLT
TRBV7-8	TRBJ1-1	ASSAQGGYEAF
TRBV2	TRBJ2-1	ASSENRGLAEANEQF
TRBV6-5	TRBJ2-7	ASSPGQPDIGY
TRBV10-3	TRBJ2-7	AISGGTYEQY
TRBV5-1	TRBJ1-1	ASSPVWNTEAF
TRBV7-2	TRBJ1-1	ASSPGTGVVRAF
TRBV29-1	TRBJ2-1	SVEGMNEQF